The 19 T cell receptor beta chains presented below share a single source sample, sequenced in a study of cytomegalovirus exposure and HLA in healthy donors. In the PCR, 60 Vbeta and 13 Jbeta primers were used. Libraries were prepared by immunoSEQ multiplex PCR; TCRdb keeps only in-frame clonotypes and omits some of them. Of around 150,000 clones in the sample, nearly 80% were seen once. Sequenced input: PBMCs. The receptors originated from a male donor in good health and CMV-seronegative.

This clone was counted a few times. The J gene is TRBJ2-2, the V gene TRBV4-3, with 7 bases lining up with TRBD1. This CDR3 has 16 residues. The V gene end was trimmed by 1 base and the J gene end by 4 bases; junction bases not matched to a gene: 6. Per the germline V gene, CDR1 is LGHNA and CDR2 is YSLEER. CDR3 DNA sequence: TGCGCCAGCAGCCAAGGATACCCAGGGGGCACCGGGGAGCTGTTTTTT. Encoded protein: CASSQGYPGGTGELFF.

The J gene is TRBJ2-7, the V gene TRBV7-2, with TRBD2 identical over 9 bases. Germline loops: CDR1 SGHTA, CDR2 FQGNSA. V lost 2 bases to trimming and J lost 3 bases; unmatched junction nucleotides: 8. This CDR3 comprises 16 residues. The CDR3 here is CASSLPGLAQYYEQYF. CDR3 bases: TGTGCCAGCAGCTTACCGGGACTAGCCCAATACTACGAGCAGTACTTC.

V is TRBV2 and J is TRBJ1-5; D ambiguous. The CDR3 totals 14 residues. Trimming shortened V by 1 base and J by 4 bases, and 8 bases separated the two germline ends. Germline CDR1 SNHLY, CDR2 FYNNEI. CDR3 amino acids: CASSEVRGNQPQHF. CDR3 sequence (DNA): TGTGCCAGCAGTGAAGTCCGCGGTAATCAGCCCCAGCATTTT.

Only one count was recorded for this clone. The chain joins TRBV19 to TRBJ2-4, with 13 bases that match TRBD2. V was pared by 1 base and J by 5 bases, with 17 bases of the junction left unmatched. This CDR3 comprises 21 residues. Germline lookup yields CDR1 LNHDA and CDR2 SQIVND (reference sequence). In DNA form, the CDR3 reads TGTGCCAGTAGTATAGGGGATTTGGGACTAGCGGGGTCCACCCGGGAAAACATTCAGTACTTC. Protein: CASSIGDLGLAGSTRENIQYF.

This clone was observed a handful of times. CDR3 bases: TGTGCCAGCAGCTTGACAGGGGTTAGCGCTGAAGCTTTCTTT. This sequence encodes CASSLTGVSAEAFF. This chain uses TRBV6-5 with TRBJ1-1; TRBD1 agrees at 8 bases. Germline assignment: CDR1 MNHEY and CDR2 SVGAGI. Trimming cost V 6 bases and J 6 bases; bases outside gene matches: 9. CDR3 length: 14 amino acids.

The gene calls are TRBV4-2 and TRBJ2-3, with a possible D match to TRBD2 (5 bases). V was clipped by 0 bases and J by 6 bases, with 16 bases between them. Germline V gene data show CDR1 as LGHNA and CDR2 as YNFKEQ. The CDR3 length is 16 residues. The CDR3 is CASSQEDASLTDTQYF. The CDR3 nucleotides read TGTGCCAGCAGCCAAGAGGACGCTAGCCTCACTGATACGCAGTATTTT.

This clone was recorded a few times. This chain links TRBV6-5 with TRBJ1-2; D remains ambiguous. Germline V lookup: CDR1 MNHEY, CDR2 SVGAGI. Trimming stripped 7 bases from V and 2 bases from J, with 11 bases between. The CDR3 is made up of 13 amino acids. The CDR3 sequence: CASTLGVNYGYTF. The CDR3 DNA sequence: TGTGCCAGCACGCTCGGAGTGAACTATGGCTACACCTTC.

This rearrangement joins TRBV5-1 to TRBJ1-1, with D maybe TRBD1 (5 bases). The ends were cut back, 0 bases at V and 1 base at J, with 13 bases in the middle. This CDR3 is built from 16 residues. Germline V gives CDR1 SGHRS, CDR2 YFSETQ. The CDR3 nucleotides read TGCGCCAGCAGCTTGGGGGGGGGAAAGGGGAACACTGAAGCTTTCTTT. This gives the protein CASSLGGGKGNTEAFF.

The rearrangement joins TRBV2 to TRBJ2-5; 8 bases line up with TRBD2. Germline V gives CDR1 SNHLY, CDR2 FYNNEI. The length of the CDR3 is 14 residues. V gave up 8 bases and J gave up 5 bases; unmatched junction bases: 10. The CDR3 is CASEAGAGLETQYF. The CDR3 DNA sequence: TGTGCCAGCGAAGCGGGGGCCGGTCTGGAGACCCAGTACTTC.

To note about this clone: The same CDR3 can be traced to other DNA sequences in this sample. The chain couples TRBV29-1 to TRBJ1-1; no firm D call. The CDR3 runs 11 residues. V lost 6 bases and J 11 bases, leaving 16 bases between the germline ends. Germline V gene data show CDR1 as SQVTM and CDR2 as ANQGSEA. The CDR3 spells CSVHLSGEAFF. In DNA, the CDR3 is TGCAGCGTGCATCTATCAGGCGAGGCTTTCTTT.

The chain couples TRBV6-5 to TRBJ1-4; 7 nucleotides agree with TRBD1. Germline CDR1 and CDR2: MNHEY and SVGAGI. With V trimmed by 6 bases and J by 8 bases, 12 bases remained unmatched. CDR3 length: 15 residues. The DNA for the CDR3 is TGTGCCAGCAGCCGGGACAGCAATAAGGGGGAAAAACTGTTTTTT. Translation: CASSRDSNKGEKLFF.

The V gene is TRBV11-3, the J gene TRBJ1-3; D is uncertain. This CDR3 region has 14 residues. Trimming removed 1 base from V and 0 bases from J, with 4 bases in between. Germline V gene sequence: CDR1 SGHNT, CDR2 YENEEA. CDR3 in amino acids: CASSLVYSGNTIYF. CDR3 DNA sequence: TGTGCCAGCAGCTTAGTTTACTCTGGAAACACCATATATTTT.

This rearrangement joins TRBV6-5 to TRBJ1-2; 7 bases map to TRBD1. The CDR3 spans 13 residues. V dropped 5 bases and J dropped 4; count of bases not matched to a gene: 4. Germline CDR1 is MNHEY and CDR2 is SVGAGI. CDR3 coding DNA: TGTGCCAGCAGTCCAGGGGGACCCTATGGCTACACCTTC. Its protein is CASSPGGPYGYTF.

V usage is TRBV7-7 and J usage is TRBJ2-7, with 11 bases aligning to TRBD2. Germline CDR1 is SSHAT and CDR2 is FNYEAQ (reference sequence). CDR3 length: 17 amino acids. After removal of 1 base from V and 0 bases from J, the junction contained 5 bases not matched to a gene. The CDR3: CASSLGTSGSSSYEQYF. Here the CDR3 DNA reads TGTGCCAGCAGCTTAGGAACTAGCGGGAGTTCCTCCTACGAGCAGTACTTC. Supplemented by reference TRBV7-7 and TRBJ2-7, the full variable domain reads GAGVSQSPRYKVTKRGQDVTLRCDPISSHATLYWYQQALGQGPEFLTYFNYEAQPDKSGLPSDRFSAERPEGSISTLTIQRTEQRDSAMYRCASSLGTSGSSSYEQYFGPGTRLTVT.

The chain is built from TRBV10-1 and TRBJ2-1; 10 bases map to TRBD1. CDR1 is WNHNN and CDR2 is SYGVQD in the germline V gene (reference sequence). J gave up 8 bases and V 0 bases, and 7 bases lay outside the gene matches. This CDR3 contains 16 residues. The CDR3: CASSESRGQGPDEQFF. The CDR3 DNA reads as TGCGCCAGCAGTGAGTCCCGGGGACAGGGGCCCGATGAGCAGTTCTTC.

The chain's CDR3 is CAWRTGTGDEKLFF. For the CDR3, the DNA is TGTGCCTGGAGGACCGGGACAGGGGATGAAAAACTGTTTTTT. The chain combines TRBV30 with TRBJ1-4, with 10 bases lining up with TRBD1. The CDR3 extends over 14 amino acids. Per the germline V gene, CDR1 is GTSNPN and CDR2 is SVGIG (reference sequence). Unmatched junction bases numbered 4, after V lost 3 bases and J lost 6 bases.

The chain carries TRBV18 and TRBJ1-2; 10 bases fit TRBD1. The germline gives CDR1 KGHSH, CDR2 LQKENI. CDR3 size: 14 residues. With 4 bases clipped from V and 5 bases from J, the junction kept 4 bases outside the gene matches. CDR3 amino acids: CASSQRDRGYGYTF. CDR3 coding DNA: TGTGCCAGCTCACAACGGGACAGGGGTTATGGCTACACCTTC.

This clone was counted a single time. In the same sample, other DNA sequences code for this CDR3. CDR3 in amino acids: CASRQGGSNQPQHF. Here the CDR3 DNA reads TGTGCCAGCAGACAGGGAGGGAGCAATCAGCCCCAGCATTTT. The rearrangement links TRBV2 to TRBJ1-5; a possible D gene is TRBD1 (6 bases). Germline CDR1 is SNHLY and CDR2 is FYNNEI. V was clipped by 6 bases and J by 1 base, with 10 bases between them. The CDR3 totals 14 residues.

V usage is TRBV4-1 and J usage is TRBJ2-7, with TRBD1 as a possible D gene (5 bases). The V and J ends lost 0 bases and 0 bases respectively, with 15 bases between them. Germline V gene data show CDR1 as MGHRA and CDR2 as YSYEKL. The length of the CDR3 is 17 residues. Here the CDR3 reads CASSQDRKGRFSYEQYF. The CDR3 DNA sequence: TGCGCCAGCAGCCAAGATCGGAAGGGGCGTTTCTCCTACGAGCAGTACTTC.